These 12 T cell receptor beta chains originate from one sample sequenced in a study of identical twins. TCRdb used MiXCR to reprocess the 5' RACE reads, holding one entry per CDR3 protein. The sample shows approximately 1.8 million distinct CDR3 sequences, more than 30% of them seen only once. What was sequenced was cord blood. The receptors originated from a newborn girl in good health.

The chain combines TRBV20-1 with TRBJ1-1; 8 bases match TRBD1. Germline CDR1 reads DFQATT; CDR2 reads SNEGSKA (reference sequence). The CDR3 length is 13 residues. The V gene end was trimmed by 0 bases and the J gene end by 10 bases; junction bases not matched to a gene: 7. CDR3 loop: CSAREQGAVRAFF. The CDR3 DNA is TGCAGTGCTAGAGAGCAGGGGGCGGTCCGAGCTTTCTTT.

The V call is TRBV6-5, the J call TRBJ2-1, with TRBD1 identical over 9 bases. CDR1 and CDR2 from the germline V gene are MNHEY and SVGAGI. The CDR3 length is 15 residues. The V segment lost 6 bases and the J segment 4 bases; nucleotides outside the gene matches: 7. The CDR3 here is CASSGDRDQYNEQFF. The CDR3, as DNA: TGTGCCAGCAGCGGGGACAGGGATCAATACAATGAGCAGTTCTTC.

The chain is built from TRBV7-9 and TRBJ2-1; no firm D call. Trimming took 2 bases from V and 6 from J, leaving 11 bases between them. The germline CDR1 and CDR2 sequences are SEHNR and FQNEAQ (reference sequence). This CDR3 contains 14 residues. Here the CDR3 reads CASSLFSGFNEQFF. The DNA for the CDR3 is TGTGCCAGCAGCTTATTTTCCGGGTTCAATGAGCAGTTCTTC.

This clonotype was observed a handful of times. The chain uses TRBV6-5 and TRBJ1-6; D not certain. The CDR3 runs 15 residues. CDR1 is MNHEY, CDR2 SVGAGI, per germline. V shed 2 bases and J shed 6 bases, with 11 bases lying between them. The CDR3 region is CASSYEGPVNSPLHF. The DNA for the CDR3 is TGTGCCAGCAGTTACGAAGGGCCGGTTAATTCACCCCTCCACTTT.

This clonotype was seen a single time. V gene TRBV15 combines with J gene TRBJ1-3, with D hard to call. CDR1 and CDR2 (germline): LNHNV, YYDKDF (reference sequence). V was clipped by 0 bases and J by 4 bases, with 7 bases between them. The CDR3 totals 14 residues. The CDR3 protein is CATSRDPRGNTIYF. The DNA of the CDR3 is TGTGCCACCAGCAGAGATCCTCGGGGAAACACCATATATTTT. Based on the CDR3 plus reference TRBV15 and TRBJ1-3, the full variable domain is DAMVIQNPRYQVTQFGKPVTLSCSQTLNHNVMYWYQQKSSQAPKLLFHYYDKDFNNEADTPDNFQSRRPNTSFCFLDIRSPGLGDTAMYLCATSRDPRGNTIYFGEGSWLTVV.

The rearrangement joins TRBV6-1 to TRBJ2-1, with a weak D call TRBD1 (6 bases). Between the trimmed V and J ends, which lost 7 bases and 10 bases, there was a span of 14 bases. CDR3 length equals 12 residues. Germline V CDR1 and CDR2: MNHNS, SASEGT. This CDR3 reads CASTNGGYEQFF. CDR3 coding DNA: TGTGCCAGCACCAATGGGGGCTACGAGCAGTTCTTC.

This clonotype was seen repeatedly, ten times or more. The genes are TRBV4-2 and TRBJ2-5, with a weak D call TRBD1 (5 bases). Germline V gives CDR1 LGHNA, CDR2 YNFKEQ. The CDR3 loop spans 15 amino acids. Trimming took off 2 bases at V and 2 bases at J, with 12 bases between the two ends. The DNA of the CDR3 is TGTGCCAGCAGCCAATCGGTCAGGGAACAAGAGACCCAGTACTTC. Translation gives CASSQSVREQETQYF.

Comments on this clonotype: The junction departs from germline at one end; a sequencing error may be responsible. The V gene is TRBV15, the J gene TRBJ1-2; possibly TRBD1 for D (5 bases). Per germline, CDR1 LNHNV and CDR2 YYDKDF (reference sequence). The CDR3 sequence is 16 residues long. This chain's CDR3 is CATSRDSRTLNYGHTF. CDR3 sequence (DNA): TGTGCCACCAGCAGGGACTCGAGGACACTTAACTATGGCCACACCTTC. Looking up the rest from reference TRBV15 and TRBJ1-2 gives the full variable domain: DAMVIQNPRYQVTQFGKPVTLSCSQTLNHNVMYWYQQKSSQAPKLLFHYYDKDFNNEADTPDNFQSRRPNTSFCFLDIRSPGLGDTAMYLCATSRDSRTLNYGHTFGSGTRLTVV.

Turning to this clonotype: The junction departs from germline at one end; a sequencing error may be responsible. The rearrangement joins TRBV6-2 or TRBV6-3 to TRBJ2-7, with D unclear. Germline assignment: CDR1 MNHEY and CDR2 SVGEGT. This CDR3 contains 16 residues. CDR3 sequence reads: CAGRYLATQPYNEQYF. CDR3 in DNA: TGTGCCGGCAGATACCTCGCCACCCAACCCTACAATGAGCAGTACTTC.

The chain uses TRBV6-1 and TRBJ2-2, with 8 nucleotides matching TRBD1. Germline values: CDR1 MNHNS, CDR2 SASEGT. The CDR3 covers 15 residues. V lost 5 bases to trimming and J lost 5 bases; unmatched junction nucleotides: 7. CDR3 bases: TGTGCCAGCAGTACACAGACAGGGGCTACCGGGGAGCTGTTTTTT. Translated: CASSTQTGATGELFF.

In this sample, this clonotype turned up a few times. This chain joins TRBV6-6 and TRBJ1-2, with D unresolved. Germline V gene sequence: CDR1 MNHNY, CDR2 SVGAGI (reference sequence). The V end was cut by 0 bases, the J end by 8 bases, with 10 bases between. The CDR3 extends over 13 amino acids. The CDR3 DNA reads as TGTGCCAGCAGTTACTCGCCTTATGGAGGCTACACCTTC. It specifies CASSYSPYGGYTF.

This chain links TRBV2 with TRBJ2-5, with D uncertain. The CDR3 is made up of 13 amino acids. Germline values: CDR1 SNHLY, CDR2 FYNNEI. The V end lost 7 bases, the J end lost 7 bases, and 16 bases lay between the germline ends. DNA for the CDR3: TGTGCCAGCATAAAGTCGGGTAGTGGGACCCAGTACTTC. This codes for CASIKSGSGTQYF.